This is a list of T cell receptor beta chains from one sample in a study of siplizumab effects on memory and regulatory T cells. Measured with immunoSEQ multiplex PCR; TCRdb has only the in-frame clones, and not every one. This table has around 100,000 clones, around nine tenths appearing once. The source material was CD4+ T cells sorted from blood. These receptors were taken from a human donor in good health. CDR3s include the opening cysteine and the closing phenylalanine or tryptophan. D genes are given only for firm matches. A clone size is listed for some rows: how often the clone was seen (once, few, many), or a class if it is expanded.

V gene	D gene	clone size	J gene	CDR3 DNA	CDR3 protein
TRBV18	.	.	TRBJ2-3	TGTGCCAGCTCGCTCCTTAGCACAGATACGCAGTATTTT	CASSLLSTDTQYF
TRBV7-2	.	.	TRBJ1-5	TGTGCCAGCAGCTTACCGGGCCTCGGACGGCCCCAGCATTTT	CASSLPGLGRPQHF
TRBV7-9	TRBD2	.	TRBJ2-1	TGTGCCAGCAGCTTACGGCTCCGGGAGGGCCCTCGGAATGAGCAGTTCTTC	CASSLRLREGPRNEQFF
TRBV28	TRBD1	.	TRBJ1-5	TGTGCCAGCAGTTTATCGACAGGGGTTGGCAATCAGCCCCAGCATTTT	CASSLSTGVGNQPQHF
TRBV5-5	TRBD1	.	TRBJ2-6	TGTGCCAGCAGCAAGCCCCGGGGACAGCACTCTGGGGCCAACGTCCTGACTTTC	CASSKPRGQHSGANVLTF
TRBV6-1	.	.	TRBJ2-7	TGTGCCAGCAGTGAAGGTCCCTCCCCCTCCTACGAGCAGTACTTC	CASSEGPSPSYEQYF
TRBV10-3	.	.	TRBJ2-1	TGTGCCATCAATGAGCAGGGACGGGGAGAGCAGTTCTTC	CAINEQGRGEQFF
TRBV11-3	TRBD2	.	TRBJ2-1	TGTGCCAGCAGCTTAGATATGACTAGCGGATACAATGAGCAGTTCTTC	CASSLDMTSGYNEQFF
TRBV2	.	.	TRBJ2-5	TGTGCCAGCAGTGCAGAGCGGACCCAAACCGCCCAGTACTTC	CASSAERTQTAQYF
TRBV9	.	.	TRBJ2-2	TGTGCCAGCAGCGTAGGGGGACATCGGGCCGAGGAGCTGTTTTTT	CASSVGGHRAEELFF
TRBV5-1	.	.	TRBJ2-2	TGCGCCAGCAGCTTTAACAGGGTCAACACCGGGGAGCTGTTTTTT	CASSFNRVNTGELFF
TRBV28	.	.	TRBJ2-5	TGTGCCAGCAGTTACAGGGAAAAGACCCAGTACTTC	CASSYREKTQYF
TRBV9	.	once	TRBJ1-2	TGTGCCAGCAGCGTGGACATCCGGGTCGATCCTTATGGCTACACCTTC	CASSVDIRVDPYGYTF